The clone carrying this T cell receptor beta chain was recorded a few times. Its specificity is unknown. The time point denotes: patch test 1, 2 weeks after DPC sensitization. Treatment here: therapeutic diphenylcyclopropenone sensitization with weekly scalp DPC. The record originates from a study of human T cells and chemical hapten exposure. Looking at the study overall: Patch testing placed 0.01% DPC on the upper back, with readings at 6 days.

Per the germline V gene, CDR1 is WSHSY and CDR2 is SAAADI. This CDR3 comprises 13 residues. The V and J ends lost 5 bases and 7 bases respectively, with 11 bases between them. Overall study findings and caveats: TCRs exceeding 1 in 1000 frequency stayed unchanged with DPC sensitization.

MiXCR, run by TCRdb on the RACE reads, gives a single entry per CDR3 protein. The table includes roughly 82,000 distinct CDR3 sequences, about 12% detected once. This sequence joins TRBV10-2 and TRBJ2-2; D may match TRBD1 or TRBD2 (5 bases each). The clonotype originates from a woman in her sixties with alopecia areata. Some clones in this sample may be carry-over from other donors' samples. The specimen was whole blood, collected in connection with sensitization to the hapten diphenylcyclopropenone (DPC). In nucleotides, the CDR3 is TGCGCCAGCAGTTTCGGGGCTGGCGGGGAGCTGTTTTTT. This sequence encodes CASSFGAGGELFF.